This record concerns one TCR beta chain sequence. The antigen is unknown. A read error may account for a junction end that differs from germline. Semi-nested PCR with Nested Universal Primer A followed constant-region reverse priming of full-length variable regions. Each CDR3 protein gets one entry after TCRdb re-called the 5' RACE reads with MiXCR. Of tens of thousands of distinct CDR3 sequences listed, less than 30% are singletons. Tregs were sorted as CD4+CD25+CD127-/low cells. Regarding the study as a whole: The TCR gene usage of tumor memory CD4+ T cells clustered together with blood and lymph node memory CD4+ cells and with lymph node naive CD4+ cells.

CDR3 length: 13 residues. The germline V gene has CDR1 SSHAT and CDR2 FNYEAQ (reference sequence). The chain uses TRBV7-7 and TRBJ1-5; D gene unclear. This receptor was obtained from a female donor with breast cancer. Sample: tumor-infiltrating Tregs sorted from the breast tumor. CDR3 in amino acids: CASSPNLGQPQHF. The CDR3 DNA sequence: TGTGCTAGCAGCCCGAATCTGGGCCAGCCCCAGCATTTT.